The sequence of this T cell receptor beta chain was determined in a study of CD8+CD57+ T cells in acquired aplastic anemia. Study in general: Sorted CD4+ and CD8+ cells gave an average of around 3.3 ug of DNA.

With regard to this clonotype: The antigen is unknown.

Genomic DNA served as template for TCR beta VDJ and CDR3 profiling. TCRdb called the reads again in MiXCR, with one record for every CDR3 protein. This sample has approximately 300,000 distinct CDR3 sequences; roughly 53% occur once, and the top ten carry 1.3%. Overall study results and limits: Between patients and controls, approximately 29 CD8+ CDR3 sequences were found in common.

Before being chosen for sequencing, patients had shown CD8+CD57+ cell expansion by flow cytometry. The germline CDR1 and CDR2 sequences are SNHLY and FYNNEI. The CDR3 sequence is 14 residues long. J gave up 5 bases and V 4 bases, and 7 bases lay outside the gene matches. Sample: sorted CD4+, CD8+, or CD8+CD57+ T cells (not recorded which) from PBMCs. The sequence derives from a human donor with aplastic anemia. The chain recombines TRBV2 with TRBJ2-7; TRBD1 aligns across 8 bases. Here the CDR3 reads CASSVGRGQDEQYF. The CDR3 DNA reads as TGTGCCAGCAGTGTAGGCAGGGGGCAGGACGAGCAGTACTTC.